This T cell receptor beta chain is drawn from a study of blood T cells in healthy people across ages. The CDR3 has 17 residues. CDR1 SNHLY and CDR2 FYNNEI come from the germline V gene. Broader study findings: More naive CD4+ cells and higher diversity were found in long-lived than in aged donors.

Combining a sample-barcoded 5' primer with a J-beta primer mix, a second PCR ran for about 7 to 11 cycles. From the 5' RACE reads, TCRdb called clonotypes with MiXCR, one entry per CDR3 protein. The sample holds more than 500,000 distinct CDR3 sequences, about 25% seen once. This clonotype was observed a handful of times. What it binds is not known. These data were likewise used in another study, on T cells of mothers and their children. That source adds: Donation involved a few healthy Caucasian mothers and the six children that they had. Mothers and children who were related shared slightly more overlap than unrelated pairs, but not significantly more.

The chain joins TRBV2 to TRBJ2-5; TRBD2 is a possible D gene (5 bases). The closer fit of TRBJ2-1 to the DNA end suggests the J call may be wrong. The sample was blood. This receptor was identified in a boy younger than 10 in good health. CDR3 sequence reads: CASSGTEPLAGDNEQFF. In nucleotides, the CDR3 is TGTGCCAGCAGTGGGACCGAACCACTGGCGGGTGATAATGAGCAGTTCTTC.